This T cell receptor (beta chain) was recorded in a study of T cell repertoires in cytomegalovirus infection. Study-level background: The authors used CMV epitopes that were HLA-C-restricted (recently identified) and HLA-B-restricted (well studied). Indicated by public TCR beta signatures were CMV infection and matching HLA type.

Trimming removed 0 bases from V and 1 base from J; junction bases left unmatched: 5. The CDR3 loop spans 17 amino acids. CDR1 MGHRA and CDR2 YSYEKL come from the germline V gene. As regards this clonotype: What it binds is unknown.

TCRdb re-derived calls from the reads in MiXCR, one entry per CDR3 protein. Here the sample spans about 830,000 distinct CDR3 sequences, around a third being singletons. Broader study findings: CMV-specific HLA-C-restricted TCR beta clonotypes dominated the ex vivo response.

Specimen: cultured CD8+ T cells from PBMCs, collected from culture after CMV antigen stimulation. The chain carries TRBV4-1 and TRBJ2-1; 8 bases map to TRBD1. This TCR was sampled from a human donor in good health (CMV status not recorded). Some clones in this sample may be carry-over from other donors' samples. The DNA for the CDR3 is TGCGCCAGCAGCCAAGATCCAGGGGGCTGGTCCTACAATGAGCAGTTCTTC. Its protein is CASSQDPGGWSYNEQFF.